This TCR beta chain was identified during a study of Ad26.COV2.S vaccination and SARS-CoV-2 variants. CDR3 length: 14 residues. In germline, CDR1 is SNHLY, CDR2 FYNNEI. V lost 7 bases to trimming and J lost 1 base, with 13 bases between them. About this clone: Antigen: not known.

Notes on the study in general: Marked by substantial breadth, spike-specific CD8+ and CD4+ T cell responses were reportedly seen after vaccination.

Indicated treatment: some 19 received Ad26.COV2.S at low or high dose, single or two shots; 5 received placebo; per-sample allocation not given. Samples came from day 63 after the first vaccine or placebo injection. Sequencing used immunoSEQ multiplex PCR; TCRdb keeps in-frame clones, though not all of them. The data hold more than 300,000 clones, with less than 90% observed a single time. Sample: peripheral blood, taken in a trial of Ad26.COV2.S vaccine versus placebo. This rearrangement joins TRBV2 to TRBJ2-5; either TRBD1 or TRBD2 may supply D (5 bases each). This receptor was identified in a person between 18 and 65 years old who received the Ad26.COV2.S COVID-19 vaccine or a placebo. The CDR3 DNA reads TGTGCCAGCATCGATGGGGGTTTCCAAGAGACCCAGTACTTC. This translates into CASIDGGFQETQYF.